The T cell receptor (beta chain) under discussion was sequenced for a study of cytomegalovirus exposure and HLA in healthy donors. With respect to this clone: Its antigen is unknown.

The CDR3 totals 15 residues. The V gene lost 2 bases and the J gene lost 4 bases, with 16 bases spanning the gap. Germline CDR1 is SGHDT and CDR2 is YYEEEE. Study observations and caveats: Rarity held for most TCR sequences, but there were some public TCRs that occurred in many donors. Segments of the TCR beta V type were, in most cases, productive about 87% or about 30% of the time in an earlier analysis.

PCR was performed using 60 Vbeta and 13 Jbeta primers. Generated by immunoSEQ multiplex PCR, the TCRdb table keeps only in-frame clones and is missing some. This sample's table reports roughly 58,000 clones. Though probably carrying unrecorded immune exposures, donors were nominally healthy at sampling. The TCR was taken from a woman aged 50 to 65 in good health and CMV-seropositive. The rearrangement uses TRBV5-6 and TRBJ2-7; weak D call: TRBD2 (6 bases). The sequenced material came from PBMCs. The CDR3 sequence is CASSFIKEGSYEQYF. CDR3 nucleotides: TGTGCCAGCAGCTTCATCAAGGAGGGTTCGTACGAGCAGTACTTC.